This T cell receptor (beta chain) was observed in a study of early T cells in non-severe SARS-CoV-2 infection. Study information: RNA in bulk from unsorted whole blood was sequenced, and chains were unpaired.

This clonotype was counted at least ten times. MiXCR, applied by TCRdb to the 5' RACE reads, yields one record per CDR3 protein. The sample records about 60,000 distinct CDR3 sequences, around 8.7% being singletons. The receptor comes from an adult who was a healthcare worker with PCR-confirmed SARS-CoV-2 infection or an uninfected control (not recorded which). The sample comprised whole blood.

CDR3 coding DNA: TGTGCCAGCAGTGAGGGTGTGCACGAGCAGTACTTC. It translates to CASSEGVHEQYF. The rearrangement joins TRBV28 to TRBJ2-7; D is possibly TRBD2 (5 bases). The germline V gene has CDR1 MDHEN and CDR2 SYDVKM. V lost 5 bases, J lost 5 bases, and 10 bases lay in between. This CDR3 is built from 12 residues.